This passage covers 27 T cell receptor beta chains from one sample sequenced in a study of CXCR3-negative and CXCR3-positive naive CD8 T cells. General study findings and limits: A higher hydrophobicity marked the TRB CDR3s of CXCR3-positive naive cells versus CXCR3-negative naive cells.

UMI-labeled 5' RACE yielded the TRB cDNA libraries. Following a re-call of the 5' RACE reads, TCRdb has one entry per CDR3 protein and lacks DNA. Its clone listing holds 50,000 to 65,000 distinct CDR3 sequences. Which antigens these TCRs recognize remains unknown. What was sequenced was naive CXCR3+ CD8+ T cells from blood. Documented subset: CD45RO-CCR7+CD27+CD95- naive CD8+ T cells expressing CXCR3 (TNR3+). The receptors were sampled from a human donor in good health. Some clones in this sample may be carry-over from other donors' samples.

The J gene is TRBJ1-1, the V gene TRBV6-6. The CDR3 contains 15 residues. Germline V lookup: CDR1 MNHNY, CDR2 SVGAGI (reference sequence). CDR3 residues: CASSYSRGKSTEAFF.

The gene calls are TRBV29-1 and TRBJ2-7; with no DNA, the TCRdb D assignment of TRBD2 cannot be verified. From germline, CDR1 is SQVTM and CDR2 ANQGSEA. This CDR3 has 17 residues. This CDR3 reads CSVEAGTSGGARREQYF.

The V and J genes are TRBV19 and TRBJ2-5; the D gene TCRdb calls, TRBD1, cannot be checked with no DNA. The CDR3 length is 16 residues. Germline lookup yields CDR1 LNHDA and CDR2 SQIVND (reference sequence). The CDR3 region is CASSIEGSPFQETQYF.

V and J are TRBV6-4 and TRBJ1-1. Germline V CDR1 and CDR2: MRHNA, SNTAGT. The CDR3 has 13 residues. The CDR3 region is CASSDGQNTEAFF.

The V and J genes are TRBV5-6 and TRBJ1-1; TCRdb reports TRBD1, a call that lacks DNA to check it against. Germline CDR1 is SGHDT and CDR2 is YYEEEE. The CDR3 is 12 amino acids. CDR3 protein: CASKDSNTEAFF.

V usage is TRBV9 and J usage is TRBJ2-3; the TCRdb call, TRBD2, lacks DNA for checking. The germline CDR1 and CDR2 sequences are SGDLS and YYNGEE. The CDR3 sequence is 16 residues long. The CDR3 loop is CASSEVGGGSTDTQYF.

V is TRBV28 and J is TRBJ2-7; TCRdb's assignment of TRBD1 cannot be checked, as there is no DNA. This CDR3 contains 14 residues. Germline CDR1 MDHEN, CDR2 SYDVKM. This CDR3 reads CASSLMARTYEQYF.

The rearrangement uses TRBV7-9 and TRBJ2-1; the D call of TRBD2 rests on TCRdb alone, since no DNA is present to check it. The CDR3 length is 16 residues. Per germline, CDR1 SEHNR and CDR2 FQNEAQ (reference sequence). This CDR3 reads CASSSPGTSFPNEQFF.

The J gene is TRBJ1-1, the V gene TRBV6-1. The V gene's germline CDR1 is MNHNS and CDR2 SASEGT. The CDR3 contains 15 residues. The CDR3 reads CASSEGRVVNTEAFF.

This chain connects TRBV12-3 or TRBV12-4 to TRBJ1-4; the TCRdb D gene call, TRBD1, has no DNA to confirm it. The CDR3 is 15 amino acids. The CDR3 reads CASSIGTAFNEKLFF.

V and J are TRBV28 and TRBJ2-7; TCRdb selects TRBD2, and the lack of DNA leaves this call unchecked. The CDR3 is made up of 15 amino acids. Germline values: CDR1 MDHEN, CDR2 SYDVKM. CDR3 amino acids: CASAFGRGGSYEQYF.

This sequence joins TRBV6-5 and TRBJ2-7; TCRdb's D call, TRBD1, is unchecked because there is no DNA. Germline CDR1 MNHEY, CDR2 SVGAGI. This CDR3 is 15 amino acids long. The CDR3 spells CASSPTGVSTYEQYF.

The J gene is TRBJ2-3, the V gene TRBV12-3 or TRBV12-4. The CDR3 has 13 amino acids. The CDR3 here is CASSFRQSDTQYF.

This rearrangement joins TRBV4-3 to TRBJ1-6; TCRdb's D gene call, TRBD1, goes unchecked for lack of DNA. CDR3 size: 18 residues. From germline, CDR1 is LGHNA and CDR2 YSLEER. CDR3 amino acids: CASSQDLTGTVINSPLHF.

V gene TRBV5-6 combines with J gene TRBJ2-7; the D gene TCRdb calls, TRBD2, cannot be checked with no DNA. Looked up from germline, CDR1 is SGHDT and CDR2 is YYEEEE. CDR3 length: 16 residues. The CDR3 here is CASSLGSPPLSYEQYF.

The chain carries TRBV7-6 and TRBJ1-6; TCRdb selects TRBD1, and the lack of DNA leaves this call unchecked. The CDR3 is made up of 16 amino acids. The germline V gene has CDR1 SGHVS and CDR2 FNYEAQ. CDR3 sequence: CASSGDSSRLNSPLHF. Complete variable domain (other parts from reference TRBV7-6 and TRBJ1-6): GAGVSQSPRYKVTKRGQDVALRCDPISGHVSLYWYRQALGQGPEFLTYFNYEAQQDKSGLPNDRFSAERPEGSISTLTIQRTEQRDSAMYRCASSGDSSRLNSPLHFGNGTRLTVT.

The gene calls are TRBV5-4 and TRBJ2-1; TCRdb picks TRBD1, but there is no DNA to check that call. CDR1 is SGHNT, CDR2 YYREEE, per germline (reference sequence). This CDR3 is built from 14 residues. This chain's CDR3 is CASSFGTRGDEQFF.

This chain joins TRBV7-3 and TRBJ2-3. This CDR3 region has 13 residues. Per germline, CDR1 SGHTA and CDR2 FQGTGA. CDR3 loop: CASRGIGTDTQYF.

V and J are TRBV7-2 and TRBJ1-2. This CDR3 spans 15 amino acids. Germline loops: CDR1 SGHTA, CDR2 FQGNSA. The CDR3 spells CASSLGQGLAYGYTF. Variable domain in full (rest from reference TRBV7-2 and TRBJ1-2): GAGVSQSPSNKVTEKGKDVELRCDPISGHTALYWYRQSLGQGLEFLIYFQGNSAPDKSGLPSDRFSAERTGGSVSTLTIQRTQQEDSAVYLCASSLGQGLAYGYTFGSGTRLTVV.

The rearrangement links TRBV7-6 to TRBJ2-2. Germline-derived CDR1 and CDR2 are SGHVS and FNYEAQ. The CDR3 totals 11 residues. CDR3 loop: CASSESGELFF.

CDR3 loop: CATGGGNTEAFF. This sequence joins TRBV15 and TRBJ1-1; TCRdb proposes TRBD1, but this gene call is untestable without DNA. The germline CDR1 and CDR2 sequences are LNHNV and YYDKDF (reference sequence). This CDR3 spans 12 amino acids. Using reference TRBV15 and TRBJ1-1 for the parts outside the CDR3, the full variable domain is DAMVIQNPRYQVTQFGKPVTLSCSQTLNHNVMYWYQQKSSQAPKLLFHYYDKDFNNEADTPDNFQSRRPNTSFCFLDIRSPGLGDTAMYLCATGGGNTEAFFGQGTRLTVV.

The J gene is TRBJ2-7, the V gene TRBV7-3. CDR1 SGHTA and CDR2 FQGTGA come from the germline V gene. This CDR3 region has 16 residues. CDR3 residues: CASSLLHKTGAYEQYF.

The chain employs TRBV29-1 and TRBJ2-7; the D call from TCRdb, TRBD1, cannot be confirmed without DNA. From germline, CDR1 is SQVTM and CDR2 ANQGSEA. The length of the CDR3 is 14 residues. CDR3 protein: CSVEGAGSSYEQYF.

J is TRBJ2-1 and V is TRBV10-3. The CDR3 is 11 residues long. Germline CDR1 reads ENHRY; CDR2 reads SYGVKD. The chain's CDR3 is CAITESQEQFF.

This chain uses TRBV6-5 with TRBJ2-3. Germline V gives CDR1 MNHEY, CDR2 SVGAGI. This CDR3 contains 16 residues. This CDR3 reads CASSYSKTENTDTQYF.

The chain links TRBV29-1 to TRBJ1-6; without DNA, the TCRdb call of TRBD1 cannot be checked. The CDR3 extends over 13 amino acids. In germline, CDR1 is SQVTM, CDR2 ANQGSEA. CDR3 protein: CSVRAGTGSPLHF.

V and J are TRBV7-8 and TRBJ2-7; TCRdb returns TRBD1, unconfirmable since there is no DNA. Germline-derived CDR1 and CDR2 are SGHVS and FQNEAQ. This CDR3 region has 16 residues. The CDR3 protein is CASRPLRGGGAYEQYF. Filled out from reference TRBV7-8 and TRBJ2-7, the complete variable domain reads GAGVSQSPRYKVAKRGQDVALRCDPISGHVSLFWYQQALGQGPEFLTYFQNEAQLDKSGLPSDRFFAERPEGSVSTLKIQRTQQEDSAVYLCASRPLRGGGAYEQYFGPGTRLTVT.